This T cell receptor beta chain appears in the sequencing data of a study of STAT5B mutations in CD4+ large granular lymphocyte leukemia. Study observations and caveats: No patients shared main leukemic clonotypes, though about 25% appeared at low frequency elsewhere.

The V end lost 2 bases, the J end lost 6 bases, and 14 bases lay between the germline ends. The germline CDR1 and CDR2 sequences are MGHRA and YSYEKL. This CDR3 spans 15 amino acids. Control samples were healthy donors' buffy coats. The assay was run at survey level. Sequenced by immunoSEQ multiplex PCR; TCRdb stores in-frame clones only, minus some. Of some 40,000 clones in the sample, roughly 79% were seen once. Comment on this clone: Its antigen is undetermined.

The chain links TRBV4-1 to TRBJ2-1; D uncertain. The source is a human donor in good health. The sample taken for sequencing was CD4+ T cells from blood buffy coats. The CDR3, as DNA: TGCGCCAGCAGCCAACTCGGGCTTCCGTTCAATGAGCAGTTCTTC. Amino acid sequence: CASSQLGLPFNEQFF.